This record concerns one TCR beta chain sequence. Using immunoSEQ multiplex PCR, the repertoire was profiled, and TCRdb retains in-frame clones only, with some absent. This sample has 150,000 or so clones, with roughly four fifths found just once. The sample is drawn from a study of blood T cell repertoires in COVID-19. The CDR3 is 12 residues long. Germline assignment: CDR1 GTSNPN and CDR2 SVGIG (reference sequence). The ends were cut back, 4 bases at V and 0 bases at J, with 4 bases in the middle. This TCR was recovered from a woman between 45 and 60 years old with active or convalescent COVID-19. The chain couples TRBV30 to TRBJ2-1; no firm D call. The sequencing input was peripheral blood. The CDR3 reads CAWTSSYNEQFF. The CDR3 nucleotides read TGTGCCTGGACTTCCTCCTACAATGAGCAGTTCTTC.